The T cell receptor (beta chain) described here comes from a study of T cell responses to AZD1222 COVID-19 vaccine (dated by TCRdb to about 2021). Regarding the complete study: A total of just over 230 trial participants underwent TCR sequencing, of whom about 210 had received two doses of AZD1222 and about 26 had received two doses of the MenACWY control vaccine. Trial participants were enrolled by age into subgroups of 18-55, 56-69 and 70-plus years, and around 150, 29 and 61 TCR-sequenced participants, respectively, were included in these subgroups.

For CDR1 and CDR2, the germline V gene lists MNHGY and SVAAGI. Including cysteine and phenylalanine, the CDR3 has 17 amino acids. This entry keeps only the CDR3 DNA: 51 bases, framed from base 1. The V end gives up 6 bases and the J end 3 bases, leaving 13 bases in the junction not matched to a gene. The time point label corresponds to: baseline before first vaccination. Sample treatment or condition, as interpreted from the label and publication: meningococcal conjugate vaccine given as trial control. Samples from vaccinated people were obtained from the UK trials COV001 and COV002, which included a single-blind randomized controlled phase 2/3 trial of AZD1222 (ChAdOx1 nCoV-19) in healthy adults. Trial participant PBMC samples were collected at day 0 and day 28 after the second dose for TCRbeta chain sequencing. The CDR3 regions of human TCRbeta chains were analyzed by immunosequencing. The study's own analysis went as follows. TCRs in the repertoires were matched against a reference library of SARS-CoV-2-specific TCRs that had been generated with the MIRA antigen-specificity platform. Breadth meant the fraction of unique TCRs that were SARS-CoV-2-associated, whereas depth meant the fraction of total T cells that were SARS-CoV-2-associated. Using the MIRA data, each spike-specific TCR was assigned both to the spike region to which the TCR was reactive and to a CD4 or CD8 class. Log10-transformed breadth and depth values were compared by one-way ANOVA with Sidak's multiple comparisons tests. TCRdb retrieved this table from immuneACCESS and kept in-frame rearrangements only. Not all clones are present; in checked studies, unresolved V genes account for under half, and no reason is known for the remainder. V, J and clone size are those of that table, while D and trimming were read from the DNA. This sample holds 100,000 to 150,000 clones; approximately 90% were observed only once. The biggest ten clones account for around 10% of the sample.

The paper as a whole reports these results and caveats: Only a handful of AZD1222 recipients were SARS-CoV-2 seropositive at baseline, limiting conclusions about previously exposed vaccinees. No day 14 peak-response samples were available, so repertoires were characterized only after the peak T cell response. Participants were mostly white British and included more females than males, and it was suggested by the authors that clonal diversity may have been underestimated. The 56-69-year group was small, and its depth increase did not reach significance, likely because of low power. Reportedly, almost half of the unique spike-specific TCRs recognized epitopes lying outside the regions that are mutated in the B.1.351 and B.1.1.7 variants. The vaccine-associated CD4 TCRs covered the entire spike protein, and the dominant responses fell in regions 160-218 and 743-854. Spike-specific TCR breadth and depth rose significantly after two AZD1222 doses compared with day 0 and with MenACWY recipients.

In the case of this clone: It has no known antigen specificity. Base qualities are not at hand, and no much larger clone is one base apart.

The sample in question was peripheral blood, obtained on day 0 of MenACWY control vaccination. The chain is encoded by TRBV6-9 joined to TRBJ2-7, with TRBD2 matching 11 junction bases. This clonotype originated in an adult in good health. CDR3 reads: CASSPSGRPLEYYEQYF. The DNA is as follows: TGTGCCAGCAGCCCTAGCGGGAGGCCTCTAGAATACTACGAGCAGTACTTC.